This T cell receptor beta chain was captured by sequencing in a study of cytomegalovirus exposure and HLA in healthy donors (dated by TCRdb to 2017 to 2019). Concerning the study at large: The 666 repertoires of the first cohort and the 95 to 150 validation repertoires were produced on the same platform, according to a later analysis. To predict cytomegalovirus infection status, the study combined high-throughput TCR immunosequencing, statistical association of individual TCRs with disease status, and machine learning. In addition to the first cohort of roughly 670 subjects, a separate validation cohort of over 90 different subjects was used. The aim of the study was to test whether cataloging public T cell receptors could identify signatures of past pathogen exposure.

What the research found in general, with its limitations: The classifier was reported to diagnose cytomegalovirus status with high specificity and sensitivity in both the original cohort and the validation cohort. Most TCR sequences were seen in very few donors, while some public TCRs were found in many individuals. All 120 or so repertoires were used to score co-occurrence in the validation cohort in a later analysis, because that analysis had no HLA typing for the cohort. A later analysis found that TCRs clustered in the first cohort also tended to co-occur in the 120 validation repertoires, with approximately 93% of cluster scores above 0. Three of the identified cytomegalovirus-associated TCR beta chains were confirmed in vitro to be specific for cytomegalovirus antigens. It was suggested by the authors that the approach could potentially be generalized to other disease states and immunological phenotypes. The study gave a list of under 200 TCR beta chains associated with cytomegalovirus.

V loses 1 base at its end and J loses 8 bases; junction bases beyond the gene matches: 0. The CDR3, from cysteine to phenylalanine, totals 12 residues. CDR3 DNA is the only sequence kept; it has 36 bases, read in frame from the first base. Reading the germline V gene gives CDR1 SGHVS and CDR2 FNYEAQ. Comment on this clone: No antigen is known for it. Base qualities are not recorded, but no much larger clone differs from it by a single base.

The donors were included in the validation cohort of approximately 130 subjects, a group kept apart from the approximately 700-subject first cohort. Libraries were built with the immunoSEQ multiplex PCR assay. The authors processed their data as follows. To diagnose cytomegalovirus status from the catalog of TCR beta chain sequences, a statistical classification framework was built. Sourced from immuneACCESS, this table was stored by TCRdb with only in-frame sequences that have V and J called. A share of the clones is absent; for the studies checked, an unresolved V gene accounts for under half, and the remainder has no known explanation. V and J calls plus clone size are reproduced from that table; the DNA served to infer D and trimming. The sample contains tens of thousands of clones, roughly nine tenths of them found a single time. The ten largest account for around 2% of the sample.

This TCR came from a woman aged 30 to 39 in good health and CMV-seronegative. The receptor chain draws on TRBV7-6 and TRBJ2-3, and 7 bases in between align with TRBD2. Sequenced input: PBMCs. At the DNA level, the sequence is TGTGCCAGCAGCTTAGGCGGGGGTACGCAGTATTTT. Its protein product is CASSLGGGTQYF.